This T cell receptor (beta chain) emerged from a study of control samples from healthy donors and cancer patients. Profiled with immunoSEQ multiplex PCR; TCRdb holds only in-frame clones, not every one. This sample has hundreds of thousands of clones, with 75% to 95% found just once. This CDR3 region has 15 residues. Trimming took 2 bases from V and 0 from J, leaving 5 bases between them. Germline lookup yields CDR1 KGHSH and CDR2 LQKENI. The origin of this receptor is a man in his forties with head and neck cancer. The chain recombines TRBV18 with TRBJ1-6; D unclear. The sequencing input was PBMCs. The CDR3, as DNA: TGTGCCAGCTCACCAGAGAGCTCCTATAATTCACCCCTCCACTTT. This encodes CASSPESSYNSPLHF.